Following are 27 T cell receptor beta chains from one sample sequenced in a study of shared clonotypes between healthy human individuals (TCRdb year 2020). The library was obtained by the immunoSEQ multiplex PCR assay. This immuneACCESS table, as held by TCRdb, lists in-frame sequences with V and J called but not all clones. Of the missing ones, under half trace to an unresolved V gene in checked studies; the others have no known cause. In this sample the table shows 500,000 to 550,000 clones, about 96% of which occur a single time. The top ten hold approximately 0.067% of the sample. The source material was naive CD4+ T cells sorted from blood. The intended sense of this specimen's cell subset or site label: CD45RA+ positively selected. The receptors stem from a woman aged 25 to 45 in good health.

The chain joins TRBV6-6 to TRBJ1-2; 7 nucleotides match TRBD1. This CDR3 has 15 residues. J lost 5 bases, V lost 4 bases, and 10 bases had no gene match. CDR1 and CDR2 (germline): MNHNY, SVGAGI (reference sequence). Here the CDR3 reads CASSLQQGTQYGYTF. DNA of the CDR3: TGTGCCAGCAGTTTACAACAGGGGACCCAATATGGCTACACCTTC.

The chain has TRBV6-1 and TRBJ1-1, with D tentatively TRBD1 (5 bases). V was cut by 0 bases and J by 11 bases, with 13 bases left in between. This CDR3 comprises 13 residues. CDR1 MNHNS and CDR2 SASEGT come from the germline V gene. For the CDR3, the DNA is TGTGCCAGCAGTGAAGCTTTCCGGGACCGTGCTTTCTTT. Its protein is CASSEAFRDRAFF.

The J gene is TRBJ1-5, the V gene TRBV28; the match to TRBD1 covers 9 bases. The V gene's germline CDR1 is MDHEN and CDR2 SYDVKM. CDR3 length: 17 residues. V lost 3 bases to trimming and J lost 3 bases; unmatched junction nucleotides: 9. The CDR3: CASSFLRTGAINQPQHF. The CDR3 DNA is TGTGCCAGCAGTTTCTTAAGGACAGGGGCTATCAATCAGCCCCAGCATTTT. Full variable domain (outside the CDR3, taken from reference TRBV28 and TRBJ1-5): DVKVTQSSRYLVKRTGEKVFLECVQDMDHENMFWYRQDPGLGLRLIYFSYDVKMKEKGDIPEGYSVSREKKERFSLILESASTNQTSMYLCASSFLRTGAINQPQHFGDGTRLSIL.

The chain couples TRBV30 to TRBJ1-6; 8 bases align to TRBD1. The CDR3 is 16 residues long. Germline V gene sequence: CDR1 GTSNPN, CDR2 SVGIG (reference sequence). Trimming removed 3 bases from V and 7 bases from J; junction bases left unmatched: 11. The CDR3 region has the DNA TGTGCCTGGAGGAAACAGGGGGACCGATGGAATTCACCCCTCCACTTT. As protein: CAWRKQGDRWNSPLHF.

The V call is TRBV6-5, the J call TRBJ1-5; D gene ambiguous. Trimming took 6 bases from V and 0 from J, leaving 9 bases between them. Looked up from germline, CDR1 is MNHEY and CDR2 is SVGAGI. This CDR3 has 14 residues. The CDR3 loop is CASSPGHSNQPQHF. The CDR3 DNA reads as TGTGCCAGCAGCCCGGGCCATAGCAATCAGCCCCAGCATTTT.

V and J are TRBV5-6 and TRBJ2-7; the D is unclear. With 2 bases removed from V and 6 bases from J, the gap between germline ends came to 15 bases. CDR3 length: 14 amino acids. The germline V gene has CDR1 SGHDT and CDR2 YYEEEE. CDR3 sequence (DNA): TGTGCCAGCAGCTTTCGAGCTCCCGTCGGCGAGCAGTACTTC. Protein: CASSFRAPVGEQYF.

This clone was observed a single time. The V gene is TRBV28, the J gene TRBJ1-4, with D uncertain. Trimming took 1 base from V and 3 from J, leaving 3 bases between them. The germline gives CDR1 MDHEN, CDR2 SYDVKM. This CDR3 is built from 13 residues. The CDR3 DNA reads TGTGCCAGCAGTTTATCTCCTAATGAAAAACTGTTTTTT. Its protein is CASSLSPNEKLFF.

The V and J genes are TRBV15 and TRBJ2-5; 7 positions agree with TRBD1. The tail of the sequence fits TRBJ2-7 better, so the J call may be wrong. Germline V gene lookup returns CDR1 LNHNV and CDR2 YYDKDF (reference sequence). This CDR3 region has 14 residues. The CDR3 DNA sequence: TGTGCCACCAGCAGAGACAGGGGGTCTTTCGAGCAGTACTTC. Translation: CATSRDRGSFEQYF.

The CDR3 region is CASSPRQGAVTEAFF. CDR3 in DNA: TGTGCCAGCAGTCCCCGACAGGGGGCTGTTACTGAAGCTTTCTTT. The chain has TRBV6-5 and TRBJ1-1, with 10 nucleotides matching TRBD1. Trimming took 5 bases from V and 5 from J; bases not matched to a gene: 8. The CDR3 runs 15 residues. The V gene's germline CDR1 is MNHEY and CDR2 SVGAGI.

The chain carries TRBV7-9 and TRBJ1-5, with D maybe TRBD1 (6 bases). Trimming took 4 bases from V and 15 from J, leaving 37 bases between them. CDR3 length: 19 residues. CDR1 is SEHNR and CDR2 is FQNEAQ in the germline V gene (reference sequence). The CDR3 is CASSSRDITGTARTPWLHF. The CDR3, as DNA: TGTGCCAGCAGCTCCCGGGACATAACCGGGACGGCACGCACCCCTTGGCTGCATTTT.

The chain uses TRBV28 and TRBJ2-1, with D perhaps TRBD1 (6 bases). Between the trimmed V and J ends, which lost 5 bases and 4 bases, there was a span of 21 bases. The CDR3 spans 17 residues. CDR1 and CDR2 (germline): MDHEN, SYDVKM. CDR3 region: CASSGTERDTVYNEQFF. CDR3 DNA: TGTGCCAGCAGTGGAACCGAACGGGACACGGTATACAATGAGCAGTTCTTC.

The CDR3 DNA is TGTGCCAGCAGTTTCGACCTTTTCCCCACCGGGGAGCTGTTTTTT. Its translation: CASSFDLFPTGELFF. The rearrangement uses TRBV5-5 and TRBJ2-2; D remains ambiguous. This CDR3 has 15 amino acids. With 5 bases removed from V and 4 bases from J, the gap between germline ends came to 15 bases. Germline V gene sequence: CDR1 SGHKS, CDR2 YYEKEE (reference sequence).

The V and J genes are TRBV19 and TRBJ2-7; 10 nucleotides match TRBD2. CDR3 size: 16 residues. Trimming at V came to 5 bases and at J to 1 base, leaving 8 bases not matched to a gene. CDR1 is LNHDA and CDR2 is SQIVND in the germline V gene (reference sequence). CDR3 in DNA: TGTGCCAGTAGTCGTCGACTAGCGGGCGATTCCTACGAGCAGTACTTC. Translating gives CASSRRLAGDSYEQYF. The full variable domain, completed using reference TRBV19 and TRBJ2-7, is DGGITQSPKYLFRKEGQNVTLSCEQNLNHDAMYWYRQDPGQGLRLIYYSQIVNDFQKGDIAEGYSVSREKKESFPLTVTSAQKNPTAFYLCASSRRLAGDSYEQYFGPGTRLTVT.

The rearrangement links TRBV11-2 to TRBJ2-5; 8 bases map to TRBD2. After removal of 1 base from V and 7 bases from J, the junction contained 8 bases not matched to a gene. Germline-derived CDR1 and CDR2 are SGHAT and FQNNGV. The CDR3 has 15 residues. CDR3 bases: TGTGCCAGCAGCTTAGCGGGAGGGGCTATTGGGACCCAGTACTTC. It encodes CASSLAGGAIGTQYF.

The genes are TRBV2 and TRBJ2-3; 8 nucleotides line up with TRBD2. The germline V gene has CDR1 SNHLY and CDR2 FYNNEI. The CDR3 has 13 residues. J was trimmed by 10 bases and V by 7 bases; bases with no gene match: 10. The CDR3 DNA follows: TGTGCCAGCACAGCCGGGAGGGAGGGACCGCAGTATTTT. Encoded protein: CASTAGREGPQYF.

V and J are TRBV6-1 and TRBJ2-1, with D unresolved. Between the trimmed V and J ends, which lost 3 bases and 4 bases, there was a span of 7 bases. The CDR3 is made up of 13 amino acids. Germline CDR1 is MNHNS and CDR2 is SASEGT. CDR3 sequence (DNA): TGTGCCAGCAGTGAGGAACGGTACAATGAGCAGTTCTTC. It translates to CASSEERYNEQFF.

CDR3 in DNA: TGTGCCAGCAGCTCTGCTCAAGAGACCCAGTACTTC. Amino acid sequence: CASSSAQETQYF. The chain links TRBV6-5 to TRBJ2-5; D not resolved. The germline CDR1 and CDR2 sequences are MNHEY and SVGAGI. The CDR3 covers 12 residues. Trimming removed 6 bases from V and 2 bases from J, with 7 bases in between.

DNA for the CDR3: TGCAGCGTTGAGGAGGGACAGGGGGCTTTCTTT. Encoded protein: CSVEEGQGAFF. The chain has TRBV29-1 and TRBJ1-1; TRBD1 matches 10 bases. The CDR3 covers 11 residues. J lost 11 bases, V lost 3 bases, and 3 bases had no gene match. CDR1 is SQVTM, CDR2 ANQGSEA, per germline.

This chain links TRBV7-8 with TRBJ1-1, with D perhaps TRBD1 (6 bases). The germline V gene encodes CDR1 SGHVS and CDR2 FQNEAQ. V gave up 1 base and J gave up 11 bases, with 20 bases separating them. The CDR3 is 15 residues long. The CDR3 DNA follows: TGTGCCAGCAGCTTAGAGGGACAATCAGGATTAAGGGCTTTCTTT. It codes for CASSLEGQSGLRAFF.

The chain carries TRBV27 and TRBJ2-3; 8 positions match TRBD1. CDR1 is MNHEY and CDR2 is SMNVEV in the germline V gene (reference sequence). The CDR3 length is 16 residues. V was clipped by 4 bases and J by 4 bases; unmatched bases: 10. For the CDR3, the DNA is TGTGCCAGCAGTTCCGTGACAGGGGAGGCGCCAGATACGCAGTATTTT. Its protein product is CASSSVTGEAPDTQYF.

This clone has a single count. V is TRBV6-6 and J is TRBJ2-7; no clear D. V was clipped by 6 bases and J by 2 bases, with 11 bases between them. CDR1 and CDR2 from the germline V gene are MNHNY and SVGAGI (reference sequence). The CDR3 extends over 13 amino acids. The CDR3 spells CASRRNDPYEQYF. The CDR3 nucleotides read TGTGCCAGCAGGAGGAATGATCCCTACGAGCAGTACTTC.

The chain combines TRBV11-2 with TRBJ1-5; D call uncertain. The CDR3 covers 13 residues. Germline CDR1 reads SGHAT; CDR2 reads FQNNGV. V lost 4 bases, J lost 10 bases, and 14 bases lay in between. CDR3 nucleotides: TGTGCCAGCAGCTCAGAAGGAGAGGAACCCCAGCATTTT. It translates to CASSSEGEEPQHF.

Here the CDR3 reads CASTRQVVGQPQHF. The CDR3 coding sequence is TGTGCCAGCACTAGACAGGTAGTCGGTCAGCCCCAGCATTTT. The chain employs TRBV2 and TRBJ1-5; tentative D call: TRBD1 (6 bases). V was cut by 7 bases and J by 6 bases, with 16 bases left in between. Germline loops: CDR1 SNHLY, CDR2 FYNNEI. CDR3 size: 14 residues. The full variable domain, completed using reference TRBV2 and TRBJ1-5, is EPEVTQTPSHQVTQMGQEVILRCVPISNHLYFYWYRQILGQKVEFLVSFYNNEISEKSEIFDDQFSVERPDGSNFTLKIRSTKLEDSAMYFCASTRQVVGQPQHFGDGTRLSIL.

Comments on this clone: This CDR3 is also generated by other DNA sequences in the sample. The gene calls are TRBV28 and TRBJ1-5; D possibly corresponds to TRBD1 (5 bases). The CDR3 spans 12 residues. Looked up from germline, CDR1 is MDHEN and CDR2 is SYDVKM. The V end lost 3 bases, the J end lost 5 bases, and 5 bases lay between the germline ends. The CDR3 DNA sequence: TGTGCCAGCAGTTTCAGGGATCAGCCCCAGCATTTT. Translated, it gives CASSFRDQPQHF.

The J gene is TRBJ2-5, the V gene TRBV2; a weak D match, TRBD2 (5 bases). The end of the DNA aligns better with TRBJ2-7, so the J call may be wrong. Germline V gives CDR1 SNHLY, CDR2 FYNNEI. This CDR3 contains 14 residues. CDR3: CASSPVRADYEQYF. Here the CDR3 DNA reads TGTGCCAGCAGTCCAGTGCGGGCTGACTACGAGCAGTACTTC.

The CDR3: CASSQGQAGNEQFF. The CDR3 nucleotides are TGTGCCAGCAGCCAAGGACAGGCGGGCAATGAGCAGTTCTTC. The genes are TRBV14 and TRBJ2-1, with D tentatively TRBD1 (6 bases). CDR3 length: 14 residues. Germline V gene data show CDR1 as SGHDN and CDR2 as FVKESK. Trimming took off 1 base at V and 6 bases at J, with 10 bases between the two ends. The full variable domain, in which reference TRBV14 and TRBJ2-1 provide the parts outside the CDR3, is EAGVTQFPSHSVIEKGQTVTLRCDPISGHDNLYWYRRVMGKEIKFLLHFVKESKQDESGMPNNRFLAERTGGTYSTLKVQPAELEDSGVYFCASSQGQAGNEQFFGPGTRLTVL.

The rearrangement joins TRBV9 to TRBJ1-1; D gene uncertain. From germline, CDR1 is SGDLS and CDR2 YYNGEE. V gave up 0 bases and J gave up 2 bases, with 8 bases separating them. The CDR3 consists of 14 residues. CDR3 nucleotides: TGTGCCAGCAGCGTAGGGCCCCATAACACTGAAGCTTTCTTT. Protein product: CASSVGPHNTEAFF.